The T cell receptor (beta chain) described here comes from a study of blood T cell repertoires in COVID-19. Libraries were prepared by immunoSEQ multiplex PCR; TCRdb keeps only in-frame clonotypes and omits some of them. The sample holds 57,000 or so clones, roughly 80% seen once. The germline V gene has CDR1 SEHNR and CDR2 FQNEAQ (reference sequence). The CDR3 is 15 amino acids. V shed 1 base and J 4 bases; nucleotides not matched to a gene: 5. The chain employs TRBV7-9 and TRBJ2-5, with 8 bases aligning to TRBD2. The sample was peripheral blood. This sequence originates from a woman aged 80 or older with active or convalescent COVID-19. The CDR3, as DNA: TGTGCCAGCAGCTTAGTCCTAGCGGGTGTAGAGACCCAGTACTTC. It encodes CASSLVLAGVETQYF.